Shown below are 8 T cell receptor beta chains from a single sample sequenced in a study of control samples from healthy donors and cancer patients. The protocol was immunoSEQ multiplex PCR, while the TCRdb copy is restricted to in-frame clones and leaves out a portion. The sample has more than 95,000 clones; roughly 93% are singletons. The sample comprised blood. Every receptor here comes from a man aged 30-40 years in good health.

This clone was recorded only once. The J gene is TRBJ2-2, the V gene TRBV7-2; 7 bases agree with TRBD1. The germline gives CDR1 SGHTA, CDR2 FQGNSA. This CDR3 comprises 14 residues. V shed 5 bases, J shed 7 bases, and the junction held 7 bases outside the gene matches. CDR3 nucleotides: TGTGCCAGCAGCGCGGACAGGACGGTCGGGGAGCTGTTTTTT. This codes for CASSADRTVGELFF. Full variable domain (remainder filled in from reference TRBV7-2 and TRBJ2-2): GAGVSQSPSNKVTEKGKDVELRCDPISGHTALYWYRQSLGQGLEFLIYFQGNSAPDKSGLPSDRFSAERTGGSVSTLTIQRTQQEDSAVYLCASSADRTVGELFFGEGSRLTVL.

CDR3 sequence reads: CASERGGFTDTQYF. The CDR3 DNA reads TGTGCCAGTGAGCGGGGGGGGTTCACAGATACGCAGTATTTT. The chain employs TRBV2 and TRBJ2-3; 10 positions match TRBD2. The CDR3 has 14 residues. CDR1 is SNHLY, CDR2 FYNNEI, per germline. With 9 bases clipped from V and 2 bases from J, the junction kept 5 bases outside the gene matches.

The chain joins TRBV2 to TRBJ1-5; perhaps TRBD1 as D (5 bases). Germline V gene data show CDR1 as SNHLY and CDR2 as FYNNEI. The ends were cut back, 3 bases at V and 9 bases at J, with 15 bases in the middle. The CDR3 is 14 residues long. DNA of the CDR3: TGTGCCAGCAGTGAGAGGGGTCAGCTCTCGCCCCAGCATTTT. Its translation: CASSERGQLSPQHF.

This clone appeared a single time. The CDR3 here is CASSTLGSRAYNSPLHF. As DNA, the CDR3 is TGTGCCAGCAGTACCCTGGGGTCCAGGGCCTATAATTCACCCCTCCACTTT. This chain uses TRBV27 with TRBJ1-6; possible D gene TRBD1, 5 bases. This CDR3 contains 17 residues. Deletions cut 5 bases from V and 2 bases from J, with 16 bases between. Per germline, CDR1 MNHEY and CDR2 SMNVEV (reference sequence).

This clone appeared a few times. The chain has TRBV7-9 and TRBJ1-3; D gene unclear. The CDR3 has 16 residues. Trimming shortened V by 1 base and J by 4 bases, and 14 bases separated the two germline ends. Germline lookup yields CDR1 SEHNR and CDR2 FQNEAQ (reference sequence). Here the CDR3 reads CASSLDGQFAGNTIYF. The DNA of the CDR3 is TGTGCCAGCAGCTTAGATGGGCAGTTCGCCGGAAACACCATATATTTT. Full variable domain (missing parts from reference TRBV7-9 and TRBJ1-3): DTGVSQNPRHKITKRGQNVTFRCDPISEHNRLYWYRQTLGQGPEFLTYFQNEAQLEKSRLLSDRFSAERPKGSFSTLEIQRTEQGDSAMYLCASSLDGQFAGNTIYFGEGSWLTVV.

The V gene is TRBV28, the J gene TRBJ2-7; TRBD2 aligns across 10 bases. This CDR3 is built from 15 residues. J was trimmed by 0 bases and V by 5 bases; bases with no gene match: 4. The germline V gene encodes CDR1 MDHEN and CDR2 SYDVKM. CDR3 in amino acids: CASSIPSGGSYEQYF. The CDR3 DNA reads TGTGCCAGCAGTATCCCTAGCGGGGGCTCCTACGAGCAGTACTTC.

The genes are TRBV4-1 and TRBJ1-6; 7 bases align to TRBD1. Per the germline V gene, CDR1 is MGHRA and CDR2 is YSYEKL. V dropped 5 bases and J dropped 7; count of bases not matched to a gene: 5. The CDR3 consists of 14 residues. In nucleotides, the CDR3 is TGCGCCAGCAGCGAACAGGGGTTAAATTCACCCCTCCACTTT. This sequence encodes CASSEQGLNSPLHF.

Turning to this clone: The same CDR3 arises from other DNA sequences in this sample as well. The V call is TRBV7-8, the J call TRBJ1-1; D not resolved. With 1 base removed from V and 1 base from J, the gap between germline ends came to 7 bases. The CDR3 is 14 amino acids. CDR1 is SGHVS, CDR2 FQNEAQ, per germline. The CDR3 is CASSLVAGNTEAFF. The CDR3 DNA follows: TGTGCCAGCAGCTTAGTGGCGGGGAACACTGAAGCTTTCTTT. The whole variable domain, remainder taken from reference TRBV7-8 and TRBJ1-1, is GAGVSQSPRYKVAKRGQDVALRCDPISGHVSLFWYQQALGQGPEFLTYFQNEAQLDKSGLPSDRFFAERPEGSVSTLKIQRTQQEDSAVYLCASSLVAGNTEAFFGQGTRLTVV.